The sample holds a few counts of the clone carrying this T cell receptor beta chain. Its antigen is still unknown. These data belong to a study of T-cell memory formation after mild COVID-19. On the study more broadly: For the most part, TCR clusters were specific to one donor.

5'RACE with constant-segment primers built TCRalpha and TCRbeta cDNA libraries with UMIs. Via MiXCR, TCRdb re-called the 5' RACE reads, giving one row per CDR3 protein. The table has around 82,000 distinct CDR3 sequences, around 13% seen once; the top ten hold 35% to 50%. Study-level results: Contracting clones from day 15 to 85 showed balanced CD4/CD8; later expanders favored CD4+. Researchers could not confirm that second-wave clones peaking on day 37 targeted SARS-CoV-2.

Material: PBMCs or a T cell subset sorted from them (not recorded which). This TCR came from a man aged 18 to 30 who had mild COVID-19 (a few samples of this study predate the infection). Cell type and time point are not known.

CDR3 sequence: CSARGGAHETQYF. The CDR3 DNA reads as TGCAGTGCTAGAGGGGGGGCGCATGAGACCCAGTACTTC. This chain uses TRBV20-1 with TRBJ2-5; perhaps D is TRBD1 or TRBD2 (6 bases each). CDR3 length: 13 residues. V was clipped by 1 base and J by 5 bases, with 11 bases between them. Germline CDR1 DFQATT, CDR2 SNEGSKA (reference sequence).